The clone carrying this T cell receptor beta chain was seen more than once but under ten times. The antigen is undetermined. Original processing notes: Junction-only immunoSEQ sequences carried no quality scores, so filtering differed. Some clones are missing from TCRdb's copy, which holds only in-frame ones; the method was immunoSEQ multiplex PCR. V, J and clone size were drawn from that table, and D and trimming were deduced from the DNA. The repertoire consists of about 960,000 clones, with more than 75% occurring once and the leading ten covering approximately 1.5%. This sample stems from a study of shared clonotypes between healthy human individuals. The study's findings and limits: Across subsets, estimated richness was generally greater for naive than for memory populations. Rarefaction indicated that sorted-subset sequencing remained incomplete although depth was large.

This sequence originates from a man aged 18-30 years in good health. Sequences were obtained from memory CD4+ T cells sorted from blood. Subset of the sample: CD45RA-negative fraction.

CDR3 amino acids: CAMGEDGTVISSYNSPLHF. CDR3 bases: TGTGCCATGGGGGAAGACGGCACCGTTATTAGCTCCTATAATTCACCCCTCCACTTT. The gene calls are TRBV2 and TRBJ1-6; the D gene is possibly TRBD1 (5 bases). The CDR3 sequence is 19 residues long. The germline CDR1 and CDR2 sequences are SNHLY and FYNNEI. The V end was cut by 10 bases, the J end by 0 bases, with 25 bases between.